This is a list of T cell receptor beta chains from one sample in a study of radiotherapy plus CTLA-4 blockade in lung cancer. Profiled with immunoSEQ multiplex PCR; TCRdb holds only in-frame clones, not every one. The table includes under 40,000 clones, roughly 71% detected once. This specimen consisted of peripheral blood, obtained from a patient treated with radiotherapy plus ipilimumab. These receptors came from a human donor with non-small cell lung cancer who had stable disease on radiotherapy plus ipilimumab. Both conserved end residues are part of each CDR3. D genes are given only for firm matches. Clone sizes are given selectively: once, few, many, or a class where the clone is expanded.

clone size	J gene	CDR3 length	V gene	D gene	CDR3 protein	CDR3 DNA
.	TRBJ2-7	12	TRBV7-6	.	CASSLWGVEQYF	TGTGCCAGCAGCCTCTGGGGGGTGGAGCAGTACTTC
.	TRBJ1-5	15	TRBV18	TRBD1	CASSPQQGAEEPQHF	TGTGCCAGCTCACCACAGCAGGGGGCGGAGGAGCCCCAGCATTTT
.	TRBJ2-7	17	TRBV4-1	TRBD2	CASSQDLAGARLYEQYF	TGCGCCAGCAGCCAAGATCTAGCGGGAGCAAGGTTGTACGAGCAGTACTTC
.	TRBJ1-4	13	TRBV21-1	.	CASSKQKNEKLFF	TGTGCCAGCAGCAAACAAAAAAATGAAAAACTGTTTTTT
few	TRBJ2-7	14	TRBV6-1	.	CASRDYIGPYEQYF	TGTGCCAGCAGAGACTACATAGGTCCCTACGAGCAGTACTTC
.	TRBJ2-1	15	TRBV11-1	TRBD2	CASSLRDYLRNEQFF	TGTGCCAGCAGCCTCCGGGACTACTTACGGAATGAGCAGTTCTTC
.	TRBJ2-7	15	TRBV27	.	CASSPRGLGEYEQYF	TGTGCCAGCAGTCCGCGTGGTTTGGGGGAATACGAGCAGTACTTC
.	TRBJ2-7	14	TRBV5-5	TRBD2	CASSRTSGGYEQYF	TGTGCCAGCAGCCGGACTAGCGGGGGGTACGAGCAGTACTTC
.	TRBJ2-3	16	TRBV28	.	CASSFIWGTSTDTQYF	TGTGCCAGCAGTTTTATATGGGGGACTAGCACAGATACGCAGTATTTT
.	TRBJ2-1	18	TRBV27	TRBD1	CASSLIDIWDRQRSEQFF	TGTGCCAGCAGTTTAATTGATATTTGGGACAGGCAAAGAAGTGAGCAGTTCTTC
.	TRBJ2-1	11	TRBV27	.	CASNEYNEQFF	TGTGCCAGCAACGAGTACAATGAGCAGTTCTTC
.	TRBJ1-2	12	TRBV10-3	.	CAISEGGDGYTF	TGTGCCATCAGTGAAGGGGGGGATGGCTACACCTTC
few	TRBJ1-2	14	TRBV7-9	.	CASSAGAGSYGYTF	TGTGCCAGCAGCGCCGGTGCTGGGTCCTATGGCTACACCTTC
.	TRBJ2-3	17	TRBV4-2	TRBD2	CASSQPAPGLGTDTQYF	TGTGCCAGCAGCCAACCCGCGCCGGGACTAGGCACTGATACGCAGTATTTT
.	TRBJ1-1	16	TRBV5-1	.	CASSGGAGQKNTEAFF	TGCGCCAGCAGCGGAGGGGCTGGACAGAAGAACACTGAAGCTTTCTTT
few	TRBJ2-2	18	TRBV19	TRBD2	CASSLGVAGGPGTGELFF	TGTGCCAGTAGTCTCGGGGTAGCGGGAGGCCCGGGCACCGGGGAGCTGTTTTTT
.	TRBJ2-7	15	TRBV18	TRBD2	CASSPDSGRAGEQYF	TGTGCCAGCTCACCAGATAGCGGGAGGGCCGGGGAGCAGTACTTC
.	TRBJ1-5	14	TRBV21-1	.	CASSNRGRKQPQHF	TGTGCCAGCAGCAATCGGGGTCGCAAGCAGCCCCAGCATTTT
.	TRBJ1-3	14	TRBV11-2	.	CASSSRLSGNTIYF	TGTGCCAGCAGCTCCCGACTGAGTGGAAACACCATATATTTT
once	TRBJ2-7	14	TRBV7-2	.	CASSRDRSSYEQYF	TGTGCCAGCAGCCGCGACAGGAGCTCCTACGAGCAGTACTTC
.	TRBJ1-1	15	TRBV7-9	TRBD1	CASSLDRGRSTEAFF	TGTGCCAGCAGCCTGGACAGGGGACGGAGCACTGAAGCTTTCTTT
.	TRBJ2-5	16	TRBV9	TRBD1	CASSDFRDRGRETQYF	TGTGCCAGCAGCGACTTCCGGGACAGGGGCAGGGAGACCCAGTACTTC
few	TRBJ1-2	15	TRBV6-5	.	CASSPQGRRNYGYTF	TGTGCCAGCAGTCCCCAGGGACGGAGGAACTATGGCTACACCTTC
.	TRBJ2-1	16	TRBV19	TRBD2	CASSMKGTSGIGEQFF	TGTGCCAGTAGTATGAAAGGGACTAGCGGGATTGGGGAGCAGTTCTTC
.	TRBJ2-2	13	TRBV7-6	.	CASSPGTVGELFF	TGTGCCAGCAGCCCAGGGACTGTCGGGGAGCTGTTTTTT
.	TRBJ2-7	15	TRBV6-6	.	CASSSQIGGPYEQYF	TGTGCCAGCAGTTCCCAAATCGGGGGGCCCTACGAGCAGTACTTC
.	TRBJ2-1	17	TRBV7-2	TRBD2	CASSPTGGGRIGNEQFF	TGTGCCAGCAGCCCCACCGGGGGGGGACGAATAGGGAATGAGCAGTTCTTC
once	TRBJ2-6	16	TRBV7-3	.	CASSVLAGAGANVLTF	TGTGCCAGCAGCGTACTGGCCGGCGCTGGGGCCAACGTCCTGACTTTC
.	TRBJ2-1	16	TRBV18	.	CASSPPEGRLYNEQFF	TGTGCCAGCTCACCACCGGAGGGGCGTCTGTACAATGAGCAGTTCTTC
.	TRBJ1-4	13	TRBV29-1	.	CSVASGTNEKLFF	TGCAGCGTTGCCTCAGGGACTAATGAAAAACTGTTTTTT
.	TRBJ2-1	19	TRBV27	TRBD2	CASSSRQTSGRSSYNEQFF	TGTGCCAGCAGTTCCCGCCAAACTAGCGGGAGGTCCTCCTACAATGAGCAGTTCTTC
.	TRBJ2-7	14	TRBV11-2	TRBD2	CASGGAGLLGEQYF	TGTGCCAGCGGGGGAGCGGGACTCTTAGGAGAGCAGTACTTC
.	TRBJ2-2	15	TRBV27	.	CASSPLDANTGELFF	TGTGCCAGCAGTCCGCTAGATGCGAACACCGGGGAGCTGTTTTTT
.	TRBJ2-7	19	TRBV7-2	TRBD2	CASSLSGLAGLFISYEQYF	TGTGCCAGCAGCTTATCCGGTCTAGCGGGCCTTTTCATCTCCTACGAGCAGTACTTC
.	TRBJ2-1	16	TRBV10-3	.	CAISDPEGGVYNEQFF	TGTGCCATCAGTGATCCTGAGGGGGGTGTGTACAATGAGCAGTTCTTC
.	TRBJ2-7	14	TRBV27	TRBD1	CASSIRQGGYEQYF	TGTGCCAGCAGTATTAGACAGGGGGGCTACGAGCAGTACTTC
.	TRBJ2-1	15	TRBV28	.	CASSLQGPIHNEQFF	TGTGCCAGCAGCCTACAGGGACCCATACACAATGAGCAGTTCTTC
.	TRBJ2-2	14	TRBV27	TRBD1	CASSLRQGSGELFF	TGTGCCAGCAGTTTACGACAGGGGAGCGGGGAGCTGTTTTTT